Following are 13 T cell receptor beta chains from one sample sequenced in a study of Graves' ophthalmopathy and Graves' hyperthyroidism. Amplification of the TCR beta CDR3 regions used RNA transcripts (as template). First-round RT-PCR used HTBI primers; second-round multiplex PCR followed. TCRdb recomputed calls from the multiplex PCR reads with MiXCR, one row per CDR3 protein. This table holds over a million distinct CDR3 sequences, approximately 35% found once. Sequenced input: peripheral blood or thyroid tissue (not recorded which). The origin of the receptors is an adult man with Graves' hyperthyroidism.

This clonotype appeared many times. The rearrangement uses TRBV4-1 and TRBJ2-7, with 7 bases lining up with TRBD1. V shed 0 bases and J 3 bases; nucleotides not matched to a gene: 2. This CDR3 has 14 amino acids. Germline assignment: CDR1 MGHRA and CDR2 YSYEKL. CDR3 DNA: TGCGCCAGCAGCCAAGAGACAGGGAACTACGAGCAGTACTTC. Translated, it gives CASSQETGNYEQYF.

V usage is TRBV12-3 or TRBV12-4 and J usage is TRBJ2-7, with TRBD1 identical over 11 bases. This CDR3 region has 14 residues. The junction had 6 bases not matched to a gene; V was cut back by 5 bases and J by 6 bases. CDR3 protein: CASSPGQGVVEQYF. DNA for the CDR3: TGTGCCAGCAGTCCGGGACAGGGGGTAGTCGAGCAGTACTTC.

This clonotype was seen ten or more times. The V gene is TRBV7-7, the J gene TRBJ2-5; 9 bases line up with TRBD1. The V gene's germline CDR1 is SSHAT and CDR2 FNYEAQ (reference sequence). The V gene end was trimmed by 4 bases and the J gene end by 1 base; junction bases not matched to a gene: 7. This CDR3 region has 16 residues. The chain's CDR3 is CASSSIATGGQETQYF. The CDR3 DNA is TGTGCCAGCAGCTCAATCGCGACAGGGGGCCAAGAGACCCAGTACTTC.

This clonotype showed up just a few times. The chain employs TRBV6-1 and TRBJ2-7; D gene ambiguous. Per germline, CDR1 MNHNS and CDR2 SASEGT. The V end lost 5 bases, the J end lost 4 bases, and 12 bases lay between the germline ends. The CDR3 has 13 residues. This CDR3 reads CASSLLERYEQYF. As DNA, the CDR3 is TGTGCCAGCAGTCTACTTGAACGGTACGAGCAGTACTTC.

This chain connects TRBV2 to TRBJ1-6; D perhaps matches TRBD1 (5 bases). The germline CDR1 and CDR2 sequences are SNHLY and FYNNEI. Trimming pared 1 base from V and 11 bases from J, leaving 9 bases between. This CDR3 comprises 13 residues. For the CDR3, the DNA is TGTGCCAGCAGTGAAGGACAGTGGGCACCCCTCCACTTT. Its protein is CASSEGQWAPLHF.

This clonotype was counted a few times. The CDR3 protein is CASSQDVGREAAWQPQHF. CDR3 bases: TGTGCCAGCAGCCAAGATGTCGGACGTGAGGCTGCCTGGCAGCCCCAGCATTTT. V and J are TRBV4-2 and TRBJ1-5; D is uncertain. The CDR3 has 18 amino acids. Trimming stripped 0 bases from V and 7 bases from J, with 22 bases between. Germline V lookup: CDR1 LGHNA, CDR2 YNFKEQ.

This clonotype has a count of ten or more. The chain links TRBV9 to TRBJ1-1, with 7 nucleotides matching TRBD1. V trimming: 3 bases; J trimming: 4 bases; junction bases outside the gene matches: 6. The CDR3 totals 14 residues. CDR1 is SGDLS, CDR2 YYNGEE, per germline. The CDR3 sequence is CASSDLQGSTEAFF. CDR3 DNA sequence: TGTGCCAGCAGCGACCTACAGGGGAGCACTGAAGCTTTCTTT.

This clonotype was detected once. This sequence joins TRBV24-1 and TRBJ1-5; D perhaps matches TRBD1 (6 bases). Germline-derived CDR1 and CDR2 are KGHDR and SFDVKD. Deletions cut 5 bases from V and 3 bases from J, with 13 bases between. CDR3 length: 15 residues. This CDR3 reads CATSVRGGDNQPQHF. CDR3 bases: TGTGCCACCAGTGTCAGGGGAGGGGACAATCAGCCCCAGCATTTT.

In the case of this clonotype: This may be a read error: a much more frequent sequence differs by one nucleotide. This chain joins TRBV19 and TRBJ1-5; weak D call: TRBD1 (6 bases). The V gene's germline CDR1 is LNHDA and CDR2 SQIVND (reference sequence). CDR3 length equals 18 residues. DNA of the CDR3: TGTGACAGCGAGATGGGCTTGAGGGAACGGACAGCCGGTCAGCCCCAGCATTTT. Its protein is CDSEMGLRERTAGQPQHF.

This clonotype has more than one count but fewer than ten. The V gene is TRBV5-1, the J gene TRBJ2-2; no firm D call. The V end was cut by 3 bases, the J end by 1 base, with 10 bases between. This CDR3 region has 15 residues. Germline V gives CDR1 SGHRS, CDR2 YFSETQ. As DNA, the CDR3 is TGCGCCAGCAGCTCGGGTCACCAGAACACCGGGGAGCTGTTTTTT. It specifies CASSSGHQNTGELFF. The variable domain in full, with the rest retrieved from reference TRBV5-1 and TRBJ2-2, is KAGVTQTPRYLIKTRGQQVTLSCSPISGHRSVSWYQQTPGQGLQFLFEYFSETQRNKGNFPGRFSGRQFSNSRSEMNVSTLELGDSALYLCASSSGHQNTGELFFGEGSRLTVL.

This clonotype came up many times. This chain connects TRBV7-8 to TRBJ2-7; 9 bases are shared with TRBD2. Germline V CDR1 and CDR2: SGHVS, FQNEAQ. Germline trimming cut 2 bases from V and 2 bases from J; bases unmatched to any gene: 4. The CDR3 runs 15 residues. CDR3 protein: CASSLSGLAPYEQYF. DNA for the CDR3: TGTGCCAGCAGCTTATCGGGACTAGCCCCCTACGAGCAGTACTTC.

This clonotype was counted ten times or more. This rearrangement joins TRBV7-9 to TRBJ2-2; possibly TRBD2 for D (5 bases). The germline V gene has CDR1 SEHNR and CDR2 FQNEAQ (reference sequence). The V and J ends lost 3 bases and 4 bases respectively, with 9 bases between them. The CDR3 spans 14 residues. The DNA of the CDR3 is TGTGCCAGCAGCTTTGGCCGGGGCACCGGGGAGCTGTTTTTT. Translated, it gives CASSFGRGTGELFF. The full variable domain, its missing parts supplied by reference TRBV7-9 and TRBJ2-2, is DTGVSQNPRHKITKRGQNVTFRCDPISEHNRLYWYRQTLGQGPEFLTYFQNEAQLEKSRLLSDRFSAERPKGSFSTLEIQRTEQGDSAMYLCASSFGRGTGELFFGEGSRLTVL.

Regarding this clonotype: The junction differs from germline at one of its ends, possibly a read error. The genes are TRBV25-1 and TRBJ1-6; 7 nucleotides line up with TRBD1. The CDR3 runs 11 residues. Germline lookup yields CDR1 MGHDK and CDR2 SYGVNS. CDR3 in amino acids: CAGRGTSPLHF. CDR3 coding DNA: TGTGCCGGCAGGGGGACTTCACCCCTCCACTTT.